This TCR beta chain was recovered during a study of CD4 T cells in relation to SARS-CoV-2 and coronaviruses. Overall study results and limits: Memory recall responses, not primary responses primed in culture, are what the assay detects.

Germline CDR1 and CDR2: SNHLY and FYNNEI. J gave up 5 bases and V 1 base, and 5 bases lay outside the gene matches. This CDR3 comprises 15 residues. Comment on this clone: Antigen unknown.

Sorted naive or memory CD4+ cells met CEF peptides for roughly 10 days. Clones were sequenced by immunoSEQ multiplex PCR, and TCRdb holds only the in-frame ones, with some missing. Of some 44,000 clones detected, almost 85% appear once; the ten largest clones hold 1.4%. The receptor was derived from an adult with COVID-19. The sequencing sample was made of naive CD4+ T cells from PBMCs, cultured in vitro. Noted subset: naive CD4+ T cells isolated by negative enrichment. The chain links TRBV2 to TRBJ2-1; TRBD2 matches 7 bases. In DNA form, the CDR3 reads TGTGCCAGCAGTGAAGGACTAGCCGCTAACAATGAGCAGTTCTTC. It translates to CASSEGLAANNEQFF. Full variable domain (missing parts from reference TRBV2 and TRBJ2-1): EPEVTQTPSHQVTQMGQEVILRCVPISNHLYFYWYRQILGQKVEFLVSFYNNEISEKSEIFDDQFSVERPDGSNFTLKIRSTKLEDSAMYFCASSEGLAANNEQFFGPGTRLTVL.